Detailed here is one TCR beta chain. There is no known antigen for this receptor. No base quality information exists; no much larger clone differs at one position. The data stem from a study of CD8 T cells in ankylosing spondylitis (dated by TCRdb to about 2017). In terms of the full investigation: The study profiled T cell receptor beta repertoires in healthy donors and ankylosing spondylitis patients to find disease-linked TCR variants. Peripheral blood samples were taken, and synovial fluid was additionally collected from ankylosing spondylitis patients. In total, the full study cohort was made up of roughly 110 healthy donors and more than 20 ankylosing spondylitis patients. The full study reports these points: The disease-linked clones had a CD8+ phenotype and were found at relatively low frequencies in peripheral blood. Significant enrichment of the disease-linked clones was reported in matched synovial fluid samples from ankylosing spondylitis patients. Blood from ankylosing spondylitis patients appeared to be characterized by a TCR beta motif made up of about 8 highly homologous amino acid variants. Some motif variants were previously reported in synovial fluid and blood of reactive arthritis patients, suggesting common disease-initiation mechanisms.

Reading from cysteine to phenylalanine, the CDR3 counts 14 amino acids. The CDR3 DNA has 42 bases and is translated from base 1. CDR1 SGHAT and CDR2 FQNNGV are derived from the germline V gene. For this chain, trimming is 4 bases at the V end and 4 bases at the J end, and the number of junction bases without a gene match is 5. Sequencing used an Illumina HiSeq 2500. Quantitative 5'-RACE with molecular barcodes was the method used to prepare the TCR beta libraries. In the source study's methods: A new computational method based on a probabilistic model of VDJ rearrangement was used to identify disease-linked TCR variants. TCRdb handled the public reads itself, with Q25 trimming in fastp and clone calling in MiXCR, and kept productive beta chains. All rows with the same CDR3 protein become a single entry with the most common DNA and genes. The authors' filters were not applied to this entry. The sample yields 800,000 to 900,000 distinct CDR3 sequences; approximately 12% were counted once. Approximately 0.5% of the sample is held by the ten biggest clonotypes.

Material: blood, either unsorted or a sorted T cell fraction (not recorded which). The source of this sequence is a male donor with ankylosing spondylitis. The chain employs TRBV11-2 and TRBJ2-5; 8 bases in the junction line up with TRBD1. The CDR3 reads CASSSLTGAETQYF. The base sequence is TGTGCCAGCAGCTCCCTGACAGGGGCAGAGACCCAGTACTTC.